The T cell receptor beta chain described here comes from a study of cytomegalovirus exposure and HLA in healthy donors (dated by TCRdb to about 2017). About the investigation overall: In an earlier analysis of several hundred of the donors, approximately 300 Gb of sequence data and 95 million to 130 million unique TCR beta sequences from roughly 180 million T cells were reported. An early release covering more than 500 HLA-typed donors comprised approximately 300 gigabases of sequencing data and about 90 million unique TCR sequences. Among the roughly 370 genotyped donors, approximately 76% belonged to the genetic ancestry cluster associated with self-reported Caucasian donors. The study aimed to test whether cataloging public T cell receptors could reveal signatures of past pathogen exposure. The study used immunosequencing to profile the T cell repertoires of 670 or so subjects and linked those repertoires to cytomegalovirus serostatus. Besides the first cohort of roughly 640 subjects, a separate validation cohort made up of 120 different subjects was used. To predict cytomegalovirus infection status, the study brought together high-throughput TCR immunosequencing, statistical association of individual TCRs with disease status, and machine learning. A later analysis re-analyzed previously published TCR beta repertoires from approximately 670 donors and added high-resolution HLA genotyping to study TCR occurrence patterns. Rather than using new phenotypic data, the later analysis identified candidate immune exposures from TCR beta sequences and from how often those sequences occurred across donors. An earlier analysis of some 600 of the donors applied high-throughput TCR beta sequencing to assess whether each TCR beta V gene segment acted as functional or pseudogenic. Donor age, sex, ethnicity and CMV serostatus were compiled together with the repertoire data. Genome-wide SNP genotypes for about 55% of the 666 donors were used in a later genetic analysis, which treated that subset as a discovery cohort. All discovery cohort repertoires had been generated on a single sequencing platform. Both class I and class II loci were covered by HLA typing, at four-digit resolution. The number of donors typed differed by locus, with roughly 620-630 for A, B, C, DRB1 and DQB1, roughly 520 for DQA1, over 600 for DPA1, and some 440 for DPB1. Four or five DR-DQ haplotypes were treated as single units for association and clustering because of strong linkage in the cohort. Among about 370 genotyped donors of the cohort, an average of roughly 230,000 unique TCR beta nucleotide sequences was sequenced per donor, of which roughly 17% were non-productive. Beyond this particular receptor, the publication reports: Most TCR sequences were observed very rarely across donors, whereas some public TCRs were present in many individuals. The sequencing pipeline was judged likely to have produced a cluster of highly shared sequence variants as a technical artifact. Compared with equally common non-associated chains, HLA-associated TCR beta chains in a later analysis were more clonally expanded and had lower generation probabilities. In vitro tests confirmed that a few of the cytomegalovirus-associated TCR beta chains recognize cytomegalovirus antigens. Assigning TCR associations to individual alleles was difficult when HLA alleles, especially DR and DQ, strongly co-occurred. Roughly uniform sequencing depth across donors was assumed in presence/absence analyses, although this assumption may not hold. An association between a missense DCLRE1C variant and V-gene and J-gene trimming of TCR beta chains was found in a later genetic analysis and replicated in an independent cohort. Because counts were too low, roughly 16 rarely observed V segments, including chromosome 9 orphons, were excluded from the earlier analysis of some 590 of the donors. In a later genetic analysis, fewer N-insertions in productive TCRs were reported among donors in an Asian-associated ancestry cluster than the roughly 710-donor mean. A later analysis found that most CMV-associated TCR beta chains appeared HLA-restricted, with HLA associations seemingly driven largely by CMV exposure. A later analysis reported that several top co-occurrence clusters appeared linked to parvovirus B19, influenza, CMV and Epstein-Barr virus. In an earlier analysis of around 600 of the donors, most TCR beta V segments appeared in productive rearrangements about 87% or about 30% of the time, broadly matching IMGT annotations. Linkage disequilibrium might explain the correlated functional status among segregating V segments, but an unknown experimental factor could not be ruled out. A later analysis found that TCR association rates varied across HLA loci, with DRB1 alleles showing the most associated TCRs and HLA-C alleles the fewest. Only TCR beta chains were sequenced in this cohort, and the absence of alpha or paired-chain data limited detectable features. It was suggested by the authors that the approach could potentially be generalized to other disease states and immunological phenotypes. Because HLA typing was unavailable for some donors at each locus, only the typed subset was used in association tests. In a later analysis, 16,951 TCR beta sequences were associated with specific HLA alleles at a false discovery rate of 0.05. A further reported finding was that TCR beta sequences accurately predicted the HLA-A and HLA-B alleles for most subjects in the first cohort. Immune exposure information for the cohort was limited to CMV serostatus. A total of fewer than 200 TCR beta chains were listed by the study as associated with cytomegalovirus. In both the original and validation cohorts, the classifier was reported to diagnose cytomegalovirus status with high specificity and sensitivity.

Points on this clone: Its binding antigen is unknown. Nothing much larger sits one base from this clone, and base qualities are not available.

Libraries were constructed by the immunoSEQ multiplex PCR assay. A mixture of 60 forward primers for TCR Vbeta segments and 13 reverse primers for TCR Jbeta segments was used in the multiplex PCR. The CDR3 region of rearranged TCR beta genes was amplified from genomic DNA with a multiplex PCR assay. The amplified TCR beta libraries were sequenced on the Illumina HiSeq System as 87-base-pair reads. The original methods were these. In a later analysis, tens of millions of unique TCR beta chains were counted across the 650 to 750 repertoires, and around 10 million of these chains were shared by at least two donors. A nearest-neighbor algorithm error-corrected the raw reads and collapsed the reads into unique sequences, merging closely related sequences to remove PCR and sequencing errors. V, D and J gene segments were assigned by aligning CDR3 sequences to IMGT reference sequences. For a sequence to be retained, a match of at least six nucleotides to both a V gene segment and a J gene segment was required. Rearrangements were called productive when the CDR3 lacked stop codons and stayed in frame with V and J; all others were non-productive. CDR3 was defined by IMGT convention, running from the second conserved V-encoded cysteine to the conserved J-encoded phenylalanine. The earlier analysis of some 550 of the donors excluded any sequence lacking an unambiguous match to a single V gene segment. In an earlier analysis of around 600 of the donors, V segments were called functional above 56.7% productive rearrangements and were called segregating when the between-donor standard deviation exceeded 5%. A statistical classification framework was built to diagnose cytomegalovirus status from the catalog of TCR beta chain sequences. A later analysis assigned V and J genes by comparing TCR nucleotide sequences with IMGT/GENE-DB human TR gene sequences. A later analysis assigned CDR3 sequences and most-parsimonious VDJ recombination scenarios with the TCRdist pipeline. In a later analysis, every TCR beta chain was defined by the combination of its CDR3 amino acid sequence and its V-gene family, and reads without a unique V-gene family were dropped. As a way to deal with suspected cross-contamination and a sequencing artifact, a later analysis dropped 640 or so nucleotide sequences that were highly shared and had low generation probability. For each public chain, a later analysis derived a clonal expansion index from normalized ranks of inferred template counts within each repertoire. In a later analysis, generation probabilities were computed with a VDJ recombination model fitted to out-of-frame rearrangements, and the resulting probabilities were checked against IGoR. Hypergeometric tests were used in a later analysis to score TCR-TCR, TCR-HLA and TCR-CMV co-occurrence, with a repertoire-size bias correction applied to the TCR pairs. A later analysis estimated false discovery rates by permuting HLA or CMV assignments 20 times. A later analysis grouped co-occurring TCRs with DBSCAN, adding TCRdist sequence similarity when clustering within HLA-allele-positive subsets. Repertoires with fewer than 30,000 or more than 120,000 public chains were left out of co-occurrence clustering, as were about five repertoires with anomalous nucleotide sharing. TCRdb provides this immuneACCESS table in a form limited to in-frame rearrangements. Some clones are lacking; in checked studies, under half of them reflect an unresolved V gene, and why the rest are absent is not known. The V and J calls and clone size come from that table; D and trimming were worked out from the DNA. The sample table holds under 200,000 clones, of which about 82% were seen once. The top ten constitute 1% of the sample.

The cohort was made up of 666 healthy bone marrow donors. Cohort members were all nominally healthy when sampled, although unrecorded immune exposures were likely present. The donor was CMV seropositive and was included in the group of some 290 seropositive cohort members. A peripheral blood sample was provided by each donor, and peripheral blood mononuclear cells were used for TCR beta sequencing. The Qiagen DNeasy Blood Extraction Kit was used to extract genomic DNA from the blood cell samples. The sequenced material came from PBMCs. The TCR comes from a woman in her forties or fifties in good health and CMV-seropositive.

The CDR3 region has the sequence CASSFLQFGHQAYEQYF. The bases read TGTGCCAGCAGCTTTTTGCAATTCGGACACCAGGCCTACGAGCAGTACTTC. The rearrangement joined TRBV5-4 to TRBJ2-7; a tentative D match to TRBD1 spans 5 bases. The cysteine opens and the phenylalanine closes a CDR3 of 17 amino acids. The retained sequence is limited to the CDR3, 51 bases, with the frame set at the first base. Trimming at the junction amounts to 2 bases on V and 2 bases on J, and the germline ends lie 20 bases apart. For CDR1 and CDR2, the germline V gene (reference sequence) lists SGHNT and YYREEE.